A single sample gave rise to the 31 T cell receptor beta chains below, sequenced in a study of CD8 T cells in Susac syndrome. The authors reverse transcribed roughly 0.5 to 1 ug RNA with random hexamers. TCRdb re-called the immunoSEQ multiplex PCR reads with MiXCR, one entry per CDR3 protein. The table records a few hundred thousand distinct CDR3 sequences, 92% of them present only once. Material for sequencing was CD4+ T cells from PBMCs. The source of these receptors is a human donor with multiple sclerosis.

The genes are TRBV20-1 and TRBJ1-6, with 7 nucleotides matching TRBD1. Germline CDR1 DFQATT, CDR2 SNEGSKA (reference sequence). The CDR3 spans 12 residues. J was trimmed by 7 bases and V by 6 bases; bases with no gene match: 3. CDR3 sequence: CSAGQLNSPLHF. CDR3 coding DNA: TGCAGTGCGGGACAGTTAAATTCACCCCTCCACTTT.

This chain links TRBV5-1 with TRBJ2-1, with a possible D match to TRBD2 (7 bases). Between the trimmed V and J ends, which lost 4 bases and 8 bases, there was a span of 13 bases. Per germline, CDR1 SGHRS and CDR2 YFSETQ. This CDR3 has 13 amino acids. CDR3 region: CASSPRGADEQFF. CDR3 in DNA: TGCGCCAGCAGCCCTCGGGGGGCGGATGAGCAGTTCTTC.

The chain uses TRBV7-2 and TRBJ2-5; 10 bases line up with TRBD1. Trimming at V came to 5 bases and at J to 7 bases, leaving 13 bases not matched to a gene. Germline V lookup: CDR1 SGHTA, CDR2 FQGNSA. The CDR3 is made up of 16 amino acids. This CDR3 is CASSRVGTGDSGTQYF. CDR3 coding DNA: TGTGCCAGCAGCCGAGTGGGGACAGGGGATTCGGGGACCCAGTACTTC.

V usage is TRBV3-1 and J usage is TRBJ1-1; D remains unclear. The CDR3 has 17 amino acids. The V end lost 4 bases, the J end lost 5 bases, and 23 bases lay between the germline ends. In germline, CDR1 is LGHDT, CDR2 YNNKEL (reference sequence). The CDR3 here is CASSPAGRTAGGTEAFF. The CDR3 bases are TGTGCCAGCAGCCCAGCCGGAAGGACGGCTGGTGGGACTGAAGCTTTCTTT.

This rearrangement joins TRBV3-1 to TRBJ2-1, with D unresolved. V lost 4 bases to trimming and J lost 5 bases, with 21 bases between them. This CDR3 is 17 amino acids long. Germline CDR1 LGHDT, CDR2 YNNKEL (reference sequence). CDR3 sequence: CASSPVNRRRFNNEQFF. The CDR3 coding sequence is TGTGCCAGCAGCCCGGTAAATAGACGGCGCTTTAACAATGAGCAGTTCTTC.

The chain carries TRBV19 and TRBJ1-5, with TRBD1 matching over 7 bases. J gave up 4 bases and V 4 bases, and 4 bases lay outside the gene matches. The CDR3 extends over 14 amino acids. Per the germline V gene, CDR1 is LNHDA and CDR2 is SQIVND (reference sequence). CDR3 in amino acids: CASSTGTANQPQHF. DNA of the CDR3: TGTGCCAGTAGTACCGGGACAGCTAATCAGCCCCAGCATTTT.

The rearrangement links TRBV10-3 to TRBJ1-1, with TRBD1 as a possible D gene (5 bases). CDR1 ENHRY and CDR2 SYGVKD come from the germline V gene. The CDR3 is made up of 15 amino acids. V lost 5 bases to trimming and J lost 2 bases, with 15 bases between them. As DNA, the CDR3 is TGTGCCATCAGTACAGACCCAGACAGAAACACTGAAGCTTTCTTT. Protein: CAISTDPDRNTEAFF.

The chain uses TRBV15 and TRBJ2-1; 8 nucleotides align to TRBD2. The V and J ends lost 0 bases and 8 bases, in that order; junction bases with no gene match: 9. Germline assignment: CDR1 LNHNV and CDR2 YYDKDF (reference sequence). The CDR3 contains 16 residues. CDR3 sequence: CATSRDRGGARDEQFF. The CDR3 nucleotides read TGTGCCACCAGCAGAGATCGGGGGGGCGCGAGGGATGAGCAGTTCTTC.

The table lists this clonotype with a count of one. This rearrangement joins TRBV2 to TRBJ2-7; 10 positions agree with TRBD1. The CDR3 has 13 amino acids. The V segment lost 7 bases and the J segment 5 bases; nucleotides outside the gene matches: 5. Germline CDR1 reads SNHLY; CDR2 reads FYNNEI. The CDR3 coding sequence is TGTGCCAGCACCCCGGGACAGGGGAACGAGCAGTACTTC. Protein product: CASTPGQGNEQYF. The full variable domain, rest sourced from reference TRBV2 and TRBJ2-7, is EPEVTQTPSHQVTQMGQEVILRCVPISNHLYFYWYRQILGQKVEFLVSFYNNEISEKSEIFDDQFSVERPDGSNFTLKIRSTKLEDSAMYFCASTPGQGNEQYFGPGTRLTVT.

The chain links TRBV7-2 to TRBJ2-5; D remains unclear. Deletions cut 2 bases from V and 2 bases from J, with 9 bases between. This CDR3 is 14 amino acids long. From germline, CDR1 is SGHTA and CDR2 FQGNSA. CDR3 bases: TGTGCCAGCAGCTTAAAGGGCAGGCAAGAGACCCAGTACTTC. This sequence encodes CASSLKGRQETQYF.

This rearrangement joins TRBV18 to TRBJ1-1; 7 bases map to TRBD1. Trimming at V came to 3 bases and at J to 3 bases, leaving 10 bases not matched to a gene. Germline CDR1 reads KGHSH; CDR2 reads LQKENI. This CDR3 has 16 residues. The CDR3 sequence: CASSPLSTGSDTEAFF. CDR3 DNA sequence: TGTGCCAGCTCACCCTTATCGACAGGGTCTGACACTGAAGCTTTCTTT.

The genes are TRBV6-1 and TRBJ2-3; 7 bases are a match to TRBD2. V lost 3 bases, J lost 5 bases, and 5 bases stayed unmatched. The CDR3 length is 14 residues. Looked up from germline, CDR1 is MNHNS and CDR2 is SASEGT. The CDR3 bases are TGTGCCAGCAGTGAGCCAGCGGGGCGAGATACGCAGTATTTT. This encodes CASSEPAGRDTQYF.

V is TRBV6-2 or TRBV6-3 and J is TRBJ2-5; D might be TRBD2 (6 bases). The CDR3 contains 16 residues. The germline V gene has CDR1 MNHEY and CDR2 SVGEGT. Deletions cut 1 base from V and 1 base from J, with 13 bases between. CDR3 sequence: CASSYLQAGSQETQYF. The DNA of the CDR3 is TGTGCCAGCAGTTACTTACAAGCGGGCAGCCAAGAGACCCAGTACTTC.

The rearrangement uses TRBV3-1 and TRBJ1-1; possibly TRBD1 for D (6 bases). The germline V gene encodes CDR1 LGHDT and CDR2 YNNKEL (reference sequence). V lost 0 bases to trimming and J lost 0 bases, with 17 bases between them. This CDR3 spans 18 amino acids. CDR3 bases: TGTGCCAGCAGCCAAGAAAGGGGGGGCCTCTACATGAACACTGAAGCTTTCTTT. Amino acid sequence: CASSQERGGLYMNTEAFF. Full variable domain (rest looked up from reference TRBV3-1 and TRBJ1-1): DTAVSQTPKYLVTQMGNDKSIKCEQNLGHDTMYWYKQDSKKFLKIMFSYNNKELIINETVPNRFSPKSPDKAHLNLHINSLELGDSAVYFCASSQERGGLYMNTEAFFGQGTRLTVV.

The chain uses TRBV12-3 or TRBV12-4 and TRBJ2-7; TRBD1 agrees at 10 bases. This CDR3 spans 14 amino acids. Trimming took 6 bases from V and 7 from J; bases not matched to a gene: 9. The CDR3 reads CASRRQGAPGEQYF. The DNA of the CDR3 is TGTGCCAGCAGGAGACAGGGGGCGCCTGGAGAGCAGTACTTC.

This chain joins TRBV6-1 and TRBJ1-1; D gene ambiguous. Germline assignment: CDR1 MNHNS and CDR2 SASEGT. V lost 6 bases and J 4 bases, leaving 12 bases between the germline ends. The CDR3 is made up of 13 amino acids. CDR3 region: CASSPYWGTEAFF. CDR3 coding DNA: TGTGCCAGCAGCCCCTACTGGGGCACTGAAGCTTTCTTT.

This clonotype was recorded only once. V gene TRBV20-1 combines with J gene TRBJ2-1; possibly TRBD2 for D (5 bases). Trimming removed 7 bases at V and 2 bases at J, with 9 bases between. CDR3 length equals 12 residues. Germline lookup yields CDR1 DFQATT and CDR2 SNEGSKA (reference sequence). CDR3 region: CSVAGPYNEQFF. CDR3 DNA sequence: TGCAGTGTCGCGGGTCCCTACAATGAGCAGTTCTTC.

J is TRBJ2-7 and V is TRBV4-1; 13 positions agree with TRBD2. The germline V gene encodes CDR1 MGHRA and CDR2 YSYEKL. This CDR3 is built from 16 residues. J was trimmed by 9 bases and V by 0 bases; bases with no gene match: 8. CDR3 region: CASSQERTSGSLVQYF. The CDR3 nucleotides are TGCGCCAGCAGCCAAGAGAGGACTAGCGGGAGTTTGGTGCAGTACTTC.

The chain is built from TRBV7-9 and TRBJ1-1, with 10 bases matching TRBD1. The CDR3 is 13 amino acids. Germline V CDR1 and CDR2: SEHNR, FQNEAQ (reference sequence). The junction had 2 bases not matched to a gene; V was cut back by 3 bases and J by 7 bases. The CDR3 region has the DNA TGTGCCAGCAGCTTGGGACAGGGGTTTGAAGCTTTCTTT. Translation: CASSLGQGFEAFF.

This clonotype showed up just once. V gene TRBV2 combines with J gene TRBJ2-1; D is perhaps TRBD1 or TRBD2 (6 bases each). V was pared by 7 bases and J by 1 base, with 17 bases between. Germline loops: CDR1 SNHLY, CDR2 FYNNEI. The CDR3 totals 16 residues. The CDR3 DNA is TGTGCCAGCATCCAGAGTGGGGGGCTGTCCTACAATGAGCAGTTCTTC. Translating it yields CASIQSGGLSYNEQFF.

The V gene is TRBV25-1, the J gene TRBJ2-5; TRBD2 is a possible D gene (6 bases). The CDR3 is made up of 14 amino acids. The germline CDR1 and CDR2 sequences are MGHDK and SYGVNS. The germline V and J ends were trimmed by 3 bases and 2 bases, with 10 bases remaining between them. Here the CDR3 DNA reads TGTGCCAGCAGTGAGGTGGGGGGTCAAGAGACCCAGTACTTC. Translating gives CASSEVGGQETQYF.

This CDR3 is CASSATTGRSYGYTF. The DNA of the CDR3 is TGTGCCAGCAGTGCTACGACGGGGCGCTCCTATGGCTACACCTTC. The V and J genes are TRBV27 and TRBJ1-2; possible D gene TRBD1, 5 bases. Trimming took 5 bases from V and 4 from J, leaving 17 bases between them. In germline, CDR1 is MNHEY, CDR2 SMNVEV (reference sequence). The CDR3 loop spans 15 amino acids.

The chain employs TRBV20-1 and TRBJ2-3, with 16 bases fitting TRBD2. CDR1 and CDR2 (germline): DFQATT, SNEGSKA (reference sequence). The CDR3 loop spans 16 amino acids. V shed 5 bases, J shed 6 bases, and the junction held 8 bases outside the gene matches. CDR3 region: CSASGTSGGVRDTQYF. In nucleotides, the CDR3 is TGCAGTGCTTCCGGGACTAGCGGGGGGGTGCGCGATACGCAGTATTTT.

This clonotype was observed a few times. The V call is TRBV7-2, the J call TRBJ2-2; 7 nucleotides match TRBD1. With 6 bases clipped from V and 1 base from J, the junction kept 5 bases outside the gene matches. Germline lookup yields CDR1 SGHTA and CDR2 FQGNSA. This CDR3 spans 15 amino acids. DNA for the CDR3: TGTGCCAGCAGTTTAACAGGGGTGAACACCGGGGAGCTGTTTTTT. Its translation: CASSLTGVNTGELFF.

The chain has TRBV4-3 and TRBJ2-3; D ambiguous. Trimming stripped 1 base from V and 5 bases from J, with 16 bases between. CDR3 length: 16 amino acids. CDR1 and CDR2 from the germline V gene are LGHNA and YSLEER. CDR3 coding DNA: TGCGCCAGCAGCCAAGGTCTGTCAAAGATGGGAGATACGCAGTATTTT. Protein sequence: CASSQGLSKMGDTQYF.

The chain has TRBV6-4 and TRBJ2-1; TRBD2 matches 7 bases. The CDR3 sequence is 16 residues long. Unmatched junction bases numbered 7, after V lost 4 bases and J lost 1 base. CDR1 is MRHNA, CDR2 SNTAGT, per germline. CDR3 sequence: CASSGKAGVSYNEQFF. Here the CDR3 DNA reads TGTGCCAGCAGTGGAAAGGCGGGGGTTTCCTACAATGAGCAGTTCTTC.

This chain links TRBV3-1 with TRBJ1-1; the D is unclear. The CDR3 extends over 15 amino acids. From germline, CDR1 is LGHDT and CDR2 YNNKEL (reference sequence). Trimming cost V 0 bases and J 5 bases, with 13 bases left between them. The CDR3 region is CASSQEGLRGTEAFF. DNA for the CDR3: TGTGCCAGCAGCCAAGAGGGCTTAAGAGGGACTGAAGCTTTCTTT. The variable domain in full, completed from reference TRBV3-1 and TRBJ1-1, reads DTAVSQTPKYLVTQMGNDKSIKCEQNLGHDTMYWYKQDSKKFLKIMFSYNNKELIINETVPNRFSPKSPDKAHLNLHINSLELGDSAVYFCASSQEGLRGTEAFFGQGTRLTVV.

V gene TRBV7-3 combines with J gene TRBJ2-1; a possible D gene is TRBD2 (6 bases). Germline lookup yields CDR1 SGHTA and CDR2 FQGTGA. CDR3 length: 15 residues. V gave up 5 bases and J gave up 2 bases, with 13 bases separating them. Here the CDR3 reads CASSLQRAAYNEQFF. Written as DNA, the CDR3 is TGTGCCAGCAGCCTTCAGCGGGCAGCCTACAATGAGCAGTTCTTC.

CDR3 loop: CASSEDGAGGTGGEQFF. Here the CDR3 DNA reads TGTGCCAGCAGTGAAGACGGGGCGGGGGGTACTGGCGGTGAGCAGTTCTTC. The chain links TRBV2 to TRBJ2-1, with 8 bases that match TRBD2. The J segment lost 9 bases and the V segment lost 1 base, leaving 14 bases of the junction unmatched. Germline V gene data show CDR1 as SNHLY and CDR2 as FYNNEI. The CDR3 loop spans 17 amino acids. The variable domain in full, completed from reference TRBV2 and TRBJ2-1, reads EPEVTQTPSHQVTQMGQEVILRCVPISNHLYFYWYRQILGQKVEFLVSFYNNEISEKSEIFDDQFSVERPDGSNFTLKIRSTKLEDSAMYFCASSEDGAGGTGGEQFFGPGTRLTVL.

The gene calls are TRBV30 and TRBJ1-1, with D tentatively TRBD1 (6 bases). Germline-derived CDR1 and CDR2 are GTSNPN and SVGIG (reference sequence). V was shortened by 2 bases and J by 5 bases, with 15 bases between the two germline ends. The CDR3 runs to 14 residues. The DNA of the CDR3 is TGTGCCTGGAGTAGAAACAGGGCTTGGACTGAAGCTTTCTTT. It is translated as CAWSRNRAWTEAFF. Variable domain in full (rest from reference TRBV30 and TRBJ1-1): SQTIHQWPATLVQPVGSPLSLECTVEGTSNPNLYWYRQAAGRGLQLLFYSVGIGQISSEVPQNLSASRPQDRQFILSSKKLLLSDSGFYLCAWSRNRAWTEAFFGQGTRLTVV.

This chain uses TRBV15 with TRBJ1-5; no clear D. The germline gives CDR1 LNHNV, CDR2 YYDKDF (reference sequence). Trimming stripped 2 bases from V and 4 bases from J, with 3 bases between. CDR3 length equals 12 residues. The CDR3 here is CATSRTNQPQHF. CDR3 nucleotides: TGTGCCACCAGCAGAACTAATCAGCCCCAGCATTTT.